The 31 T cell receptor beta chains below come from one sample, sequenced in a study of CD8 T cells in ankylosing spondylitis. Study-wide points: Within ankylosing spondylitis blood, a TCR beta motif made up of under 10 highly homologous variants appeared to be characteristic.

The antigens for these receptors are not known. TCRdb re-derived calls from the 5' RACE reads in MiXCR, one entry per CDR3 protein. The sample has about 510,000 distinct CDR3 sequences, 5.3% seen once; the top ten hold approximately 3.5%. Sequences were obtained from blood, either unsorted or a sorted T cell fraction (not recorded which). Receptor source: a male donor with ankylosing spondylitis.

Ten or more counts support this clonotype. The chain links TRBV4-2 to TRBJ1-5, with D perhaps TRBD1 (6 bases). CDR1 is LGHNA and CDR2 is YNFKEQ in the germline V gene. Trimming removed 0 bases at V and 7 bases at J, with 13 bases between. This CDR3 comprises 15 residues. This CDR3 is CASSQDAGVGQPQHF. CDR3 bases: TGTGCCAGCAGCCAAGATGCAGGGGTTGGGCAGCCCCAGCATTTT.

The table lists this clonotype with many counts. This chain joins TRBV6-5 and TRBJ2-3; D is unresolved. CDR3 size: 19 residues. Germline CDR1 reads MNHEY; CDR2 reads SVGAGI. The germline V and J ends were trimmed by 0 bases and 3 bases, with 22 bases remaining between them. CDR3 nucleotide sequence: TGTGCCAGCAGTTACTCTTTCCTGGAAGGCAGAGATGTTACAGATACGCAGTATTTT. Protein sequence: CASSYSFLEGRDVTDTQYF.

Ten or more counts support this clonotype. J is TRBJ1-5 and V is TRBV7-2; no firm D call. V lost 4 bases and J 9 bases, leaving 10 bases between the germline ends. The CDR3 has 12 residues. Germline V gene sequence: CDR1 SGHTA, CDR2 FQGNSA. As DNA, the CDR3 is TGTGCCAGCAGCTCGTTCATCGGGCCCCAGCATTTT. This codes for CASSSFIGPQHF.

There are many counts of this clonotype. This rearrangement joins TRBV10-3 to TRBJ2-3; 13 positions match TRBD2. The CDR3 length is 18 residues. Germline V lookup: CDR1 ENHRY, CDR2 SYGVKD. Trimming cost V 8 bases and J 0 bases; bases outside gene matches: 11. The CDR3 DNA is TGTGCCATCTCCTCCCGGACTAGCGGGGGAGCTAGCACAGATACGCAGTATTTT. Amino acid sequence: CAISSRTSGGASTDTQYF.

The table lists this clonotype with many counts. The rearrangement joins TRBV20-1 to TRBJ2-7; D uncertain. Germline lookup yields CDR1 DFQATT and CDR2 SNEGSKA (reference sequence). The CDR3 has 14 amino acids. The CDR3 sequence is CRPSPLGETYEQYF. The CDR3 bases are TGCAGGCCCTCCCCGTTGGGCGAAACCTACGAGCAGTACTTC.

The chain links TRBV9 to TRBJ2-3; possible D gene TRBD1, 6 bases. The V end lost 3 bases, the J end lost 7 bases, and 12 bases lay between the germline ends. The CDR3 totals 13 residues. Germline lookup yields CDR1 SGDLS and CDR2 YYNGEE. CDR3 sequence: CASSGDRIYTQYF. The DNA of the CDR3 is TGTGCCAGCAGCGGCGACAGGATCTATACGCAGTATTTT.

This clonotype was found many times. This sequence joins TRBV28 and TRBJ2-7; D call uncertain. The CDR3 spans 13 residues. Germline V gene sequence: CDR1 MDHEN, CDR2 SYDVKM. V dropped 3 bases and J dropped 0 bases, with 6 bases sitting between them. The CDR3 region is CASSFPRSYEQYF. Here the CDR3 DNA reads TGTGCCAGCAGTTTCCCCCGCTCCTACGAGCAGTACTTC. Using reference TRBV28 and TRBJ2-7 for the parts outside the CDR3, the full variable domain is DVKVTQSSRYLVKRTGEKVFLECVQDMDHENMFWYRQDPGLGLRLIYFSYDVKMKEKGDIPEGYSVSREKKERFSLILESASTNQTSMYLCASSFPRSYEQYFGPGTRLTVT.

This clonotype was observed many times. The V call is TRBV7-6, the J call TRBJ2-1; 7 bases agree with TRBD1. The V and J ends lost 5 bases and 0 bases, in that order; junction bases with no gene match: 7. This CDR3 contains 16 residues. Germline V gives CDR1 SGHVS, CDR2 FNYEAQ. CDR3 DNA: TGTGCCAGCAGCGAGGGACAGCCGAGCTCCTACAATGAGCAGTTCTTC. Protein: CASSEGQPSSYNEQFF.

This clonotype was picked up many times. V gene TRBV7-9 combines with J gene TRBJ1-4; 7 bases line up with TRBD1. Germline V gene sequence: CDR1 SEHNR, CDR2 FQNEAQ (reference sequence). The CDR3 contains 14 residues. V trimming: 5 bases; J trimming: 2 bases; junction bases outside the gene matches: 2. As DNA, the CDR3 is TGTGCCAGCAGCCTGACAGGGACTAATGAAAAACTGTTTTTT. It is translated as CASSLTGTNEKLFF.

This clonotype has only a few counts. This chain connects TRBV5-1 to TRBJ1-1; 7 nucleotides match TRBD1. V shed 2 bases, J shed 4 bases, and the junction held 5 bases outside the gene matches. The CDR3 has 14 residues. The germline gives CDR1 SGHRS, CDR2 YFSETQ. CDR3 in amino acids: CASSLRQGSTEAFF. CDR3 nucleotide sequence: TGCGCCAGCAGCTTAAGACAGGGAAGCACTGAAGCTTTCTTT.

This clonotype was observed at least ten times. The chain combines TRBV7-9 with TRBJ1-1; D gene unclear. The CDR3 loop spans 12 amino acids. Trimming removed 5 bases from V and 8 bases from J, with 12 bases in between. The germline V gene has CDR1 SEHNR and CDR2 FQNEAQ (reference sequence). Here the CDR3 reads CASSREDREAFF. The DNA of the CDR3 is TGTGCCAGCAGCAGGGAGGACCGAGAAGCTTTCTTT. The full variable domain, completed using reference TRBV7-9 and TRBJ1-1, is DTGVSQNPRHKITKRGQNVTFRCDPISEHNRLYWYRQTLGQGPEFLTYFQNEAQLEKSRLLSDRFSAERPKGSFSTLEIQRTEQGDSAMYLCASSREDREAFFGQGTRLTVV.

This clonotype was counted only a few times. The V and J genes are TRBV5-6 and TRBJ2-2; D ambiguous. V dropped 4 bases and J dropped 10 bases, with 11 bases sitting between them. This CDR3 is 12 amino acids long. Germline CDR1 reads SGHDT; CDR2 reads YYEEEE. DNA of the CDR3: TGTGCCAGCAGCCCCCGGCCCGTGGAGCTGTTTTTT. Protein: CASSPRPVELFF.

This clonotype was seen ten or more times. The chain uses TRBV29-1 and TRBJ1-2; maybe TRBD1 (5 bases). The germline V and J ends were trimmed by 1 base and 7 bases, with 22 bases remaining between them. The CDR3 contains 16 residues. Germline CDR1 and CDR2: SQVTM and ANQGSEA. The CDR3 DNA reads TGCAGCGTTGAAGTTGGGCAGGGTAGTCTGGGTATTGGCTACACCTTC. Its protein is CSVEVGQGSLGIGYTF.

The chain combines TRBV6-2 or TRBV6-3 with TRBJ2-7, with 7 bases that match TRBD1. The J segment lost 2 bases and the V segment lost 1 base, leaving 2 bases of the junction unmatched. Germline CDR1 is MNHEY and CDR2 is SVGEGT. The length of the CDR3 is 14 residues. The CDR3 is CASSYWDSTYEQYF. DNA of the CDR3: TGTGCCAGCAGTTACTGGGACAGTACCTACGAGCAGTACTTC.

The rearrangement joins TRBV12-3 or TRBV12-4 to TRBJ1-1; 8 bases align to TRBD1. V lost 5 bases to trimming and J lost 4 bases; unmatched junction nucleotides: 6. The CDR3 sequence is 14 residues long. The CDR3 loop is CASSPWTGSTEAFF. The CDR3 DNA follows: TGTGCCAGCAGTCCCTGGACAGGGAGCACTGAAGCTTTCTTT.

This clonotype was picked up many times. The chain combines TRBV7-9 with TRBJ2-7; 11 nucleotides align to TRBD1. The germline V gene encodes CDR1 SEHNR and CDR2 FQNEAQ (reference sequence). CDR3 length equals 14 residues. Trimming cost V 0 bases and J 6 bases; bases outside gene matches: 1. In DNA form, the CDR3 reads TGTGCCAGCAGCTTAGCCGGGACAGGGGGCGAGCAGTACTTC. Translating it yields CASSLAGTGGEQYF.

The CDR3 sequence: CASSPGLGTGVNEQFF. The CDR3 nucleotides are TGCGCCAGCAGTCCGGGTCTAGGGACAGGGGTCAATGAGCAGTTCTTC. J is TRBJ2-1 and V is TRBV5-1; 10 bases match TRBD1. The germline gives CDR1 SGHRS, CDR2 YFSETQ. The CDR3 loop spans 16 amino acids. V shed 5 bases, J shed 6 bases, and the junction held 11 bases outside the gene matches.

This clonotype was seen ten or more times. The V and J genes are TRBV15 and TRBJ1-4, with 10 bases aligning to TRBD1. The V segment lost 1 base and the J segment 7 bases; nucleotides outside the gene matches: 3. The CDR3 sequence is 15 residues long. CDR1 is LNHNV, CDR2 YYDKDF, per germline (reference sequence). CDR3 in DNA: TGTGCCACCAGCAGAGTGGGGACAGGGGCTGAAAAACTGTTTTTT. This codes for CATSRVGTGAEKLFF.

The table lists this clonotype with many counts. The V and J genes are TRBV10-3 and TRBJ1-1, with D possibly matching TRBD1 (5 bases). This CDR3 region has 13 residues. Trimming shortened V by 10 bases and J by 5 bases, and 17 bases separated the two germline ends. The V gene's germline CDR1 is ENHRY and CDR2 SYGVKD. The CDR3 loop is CASRRALGTEAFF. CDR3 bases: TGTGCCAGCCGCAGGGCATTAGGGACTGAAGCTTTCTTT.

This clonotype has a count of ten or more. CDR3 DNA: TGCGCCAGCAGCCTAGGACAGGGTGTAGCTGGGGCCAACGTCCTGACTTTC. Its translation: CASSLGQGVAGANVLTF. The gene calls are TRBV4-3 and TRBJ2-6; 8 bases are shared with TRBD1. V was clipped by 4 bases and J by 2 bases; unmatched bases: 7. The CDR3 has 17 residues. Germline V gives CDR1 LGHNA, CDR2 YSLEER.

In this sample, this clonotype turned up many times. This rearrangement joins TRBV28 to TRBJ1-4; D is uncertain. The CDR3 consists of 14 residues. V lost 2 bases and J 5 bases, leaving 9 bases between the germline ends. The germline V gene has CDR1 MDHEN and CDR2 SYDVKM. The chain's CDR3 is CASSLGGQNEKLFF. The CDR3 region has the DNA TGTGCCAGCAGTTTAGGAGGCCAGAATGAAAAACTGTTTTTT.

In its sample, this clonotype was seen many times. This chain joins TRBV5-5 and TRBJ2-5; D remains unclear. The CDR3 consists of 11 residues. Germline V CDR1 and CDR2: SGHKS, YYEKEE (reference sequence). V lost 4 bases, J lost 5 bases, and 6 bases lay in between. CDR3 region: CASSDPETQYF. DNA of the CDR3: TGTGCCAGCAGCGACCCGGAGACCCAGTACTTC.

The sample holds many counts of this clonotype. J is TRBJ2-7 and V is TRBV27, with D possibly being TRBD2 (6 bases). Germline values: CDR1 MNHEY, CDR2 SMNVEV (reference sequence). V lost 5 bases to trimming and J lost 8 bases, with 16 bases between them. This CDR3 contains 13 residues. The CDR3 region has the DNA TGTGCCAGCAGTCCGAGAAGGGAGGCGAAGCAGTACTTC. It specifies CASSPRREAKQYF.

This clonotype was seen repeatedly, ten times or more. The V and J genes are TRBV24-1 and TRBJ2-1, with D perhaps matching TRBD1 or TRBD2 (5 bases each). The CDR3 sequence is 15 residues long. Germline V gene data show CDR1 as KGHDR and CDR2 as SFDVKD. V lost 2 bases and J lost 7, with 14 bases in between. CDR3 loop: CATSDSKGPGNEQFF. In DNA form, the CDR3 reads TGTGCCACCAGTGATTCGAAGGGGCCGGGAAATGAGCAGTTCTTC.

This clonotype was detected ten times or more. The chain combines TRBV11-1 with TRBJ2-5; possibly TRBD2 for D (5 bases). This CDR3 is 12 amino acids long. Germline V lookup: CDR1 SGHAT, CDR2 FQDESV (reference sequence). V lost 3 bases, J lost 9 bases, and 11 bases lay in between. The CDR3 region is CASSFERRAQYF. DNA of the CDR3: TGTGCCAGCAGCTTTGAGCGGCGAGCCCAGTACTTC. Complete variable domain (other parts from reference TRBV11-1 and TRBJ2-5): EAEVAQSPRYKITEKSQAVAFWCDPISGHATLYWYRQILGQGPELLVQFQDESVVDDSQLPKDRFSAERLKGVDSTLKIQPAELGDSAMYLCASSFERRAQYFGPGTRLLVL.

This clonotype was counted at least ten times. Here the CDR3 reads CASSPGQGIRTTKNIQYF. The CDR3 nucleotides are TGTGCCAGCAGTCCGGGACAGGGGATTAGGACGACCAAAAACATTCAGTACTTC. This chain joins TRBV27 and TRBJ2-4, with 10 bases matching TRBD1. Trimming at V came to 5 bases and at J to 2 bases, leaving 12 bases not matched to a gene. Germline V gene lookup returns CDR1 MNHEY and CDR2 SMNVEV (reference sequence). This CDR3 has 18 amino acids.

This clonotype appeared many times. This rearrangement joins TRBV4-3 to TRBJ1-4; D unclear. The CDR3 is 13 amino acids. V dropped 0 bases and J dropped 10 bases, with 9 bases sitting between them. CDR1 and CDR2 (germline): LGHNA, YSLEER. The CDR3 reads CASSQESYGKLFF. Written as DNA, the CDR3 is TGCGCCAGCAGCCAAGAAAGTTACGGAAAACTGTTTTTT.

This clonotype was seen at least ten times. The chain couples TRBV18 to TRBJ2-5; no clear D. CDR1 is KGHSH, CDR2 LQKENI, per germline. The V gene lost 3 bases and the J gene lost 2 bases, with 10 bases spanning the gap. The CDR3 sequence is 14 residues long. The CDR3 region is CASSPSLGQETQYF. CDR3 nucleotide sequence: TGTGCCAGCTCACCTTCCCTTGGACAAGAGACCCAGTACTTC.

The chain links TRBV20-1 to TRBJ2-5; 14 bases fit TRBD2. The V and J ends lost 5 bases and 4 bases, in that order; junction bases with no gene match: 12. From germline, CDR1 is DFQATT and CDR2 SNEGSKA (reference sequence). This CDR3 region has 17 residues. DNA for the CDR3: TGCAGTGCTCCGAGACTAGCGGGAGGGCCCAGGTCAGAGACCCAGTACTTC. It codes for CSAPRLAGGPRSETQYF.

The table lists this clonotype with a few counts. V gene TRBV5-1 combines with J gene TRBJ1-4, with D unresolved. Trimming stripped 5 bases from V and 4 bases from J, with 15 bases between. CDR1 and CDR2 (germline): SGHRS, YFSETQ. The CDR3 length is 15 residues. Here the CDR3 reads CASRWSGRYNEKLFF. CDR3 DNA sequence: TGCGCCAGCAGGTGGTCGGGGAGGTATAATGAAAAACTGTTTTTT.

Many counts were recorded for this clonotype. The V and J genes are TRBV5-6 and TRBJ2-1; the D gene is possibly TRBD2 (7 bases). Germline loops: CDR1 SGHDT, CDR2 YYEEEE. V gave up 0 bases and J gave up 9 bases, with 16 bases separating them. This CDR3 region has 15 residues. The CDR3 DNA reads as TGTGCCAGCAGCTTGGAAGGGGGGGCCTGGGGTGAGCAGTTCTTC. Amino acids: CASSLEGGAWGEQFF.